The 3 T cell receptor beta chains reported below all come from one sample, sequenced in a study of T cell changes during pregnancy in multiple sclerosis. Data came from immunoSEQ multiplex PCR; TCRdb stores just in-frame clones and leaves some out. The profile covers about 77,000 clones, with 75% to 90% appearing a single time and over 1.5% taken by the ten largest. This specimen was peripheral blood, taken before pregnancy. All receptors derive from a female donor with multiple sclerosis, enrolled in a pregnancy study.

This chain uses TRBV4-3 with TRBJ2-7; D gene uncertain. With 1 base removed from V and 5 bases from J, the gap between germline ends came to 15 bases. Looked up from germline, CDR1 is LGHNA and CDR2 is YSLEER. The CDR3 is 15 amino acids. CDR3 amino acids: CASSQVGGSMNEQYF. CDR3 DNA sequence: TGCGCCAGCAGCCAAGTTGGTGGCAGTATGAACGAGCAGTACTTC.

This clone has just one count. V and J are TRBV15 and TRBJ1-2; unclear D gene. CDR1 and CDR2 (germline): LNHNV, YYDKDF (reference sequence). The V end lost 0 bases, the J end lost 8 bases, and 13 bases lay between the germline ends. CDR3 size: 14 residues. This CDR3 is CATSRDPPGGGYTF. The DNA of the CDR3 is TGTGCCACCAGCAGAGATCCTCCGGGAGGGGGCTACACCTTC.

The gene calls are TRBV27 and TRBJ1-6, with TRBD1 matching 7 bases. Per the germline V gene, CDR1 is MNHEY and CDR2 is SMNVEV (reference sequence). The CDR3 length is 16 residues. V was clipped by 5 bases and J by 8 bases; unmatched bases: 12. The DNA for the CDR3 is TGTGCCAGCAGTCTAGGAGGGGGCTACGGGGATTCACCCCTCCACTTT. It codes for CASSLGGGYGDSPLHF.